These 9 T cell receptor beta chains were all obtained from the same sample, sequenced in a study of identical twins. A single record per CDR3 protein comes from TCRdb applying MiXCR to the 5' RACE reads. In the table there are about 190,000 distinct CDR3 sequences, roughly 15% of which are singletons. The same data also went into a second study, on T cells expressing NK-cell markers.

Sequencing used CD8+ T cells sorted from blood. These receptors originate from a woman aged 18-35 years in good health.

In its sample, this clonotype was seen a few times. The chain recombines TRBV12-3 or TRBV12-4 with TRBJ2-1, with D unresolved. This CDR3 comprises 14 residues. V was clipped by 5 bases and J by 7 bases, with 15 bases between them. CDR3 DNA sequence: TGTGCCAGCAGTCCTCCCAACGGCCAGAATGAGCAGTTCTTC. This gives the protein CASSPPNGQNEQFF.

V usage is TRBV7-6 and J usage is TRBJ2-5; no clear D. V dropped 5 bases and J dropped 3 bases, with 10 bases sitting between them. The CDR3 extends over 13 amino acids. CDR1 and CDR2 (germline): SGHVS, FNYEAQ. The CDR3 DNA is TGTGCCAGCAGCCCAAGCCTAGAAGAGACCCAGTACTTC. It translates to CASSPSLEETQYF.

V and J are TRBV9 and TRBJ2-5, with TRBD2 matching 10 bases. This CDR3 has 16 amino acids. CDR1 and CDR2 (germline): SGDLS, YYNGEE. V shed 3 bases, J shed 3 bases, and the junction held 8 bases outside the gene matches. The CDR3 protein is CASSDSGGLAKETQYF. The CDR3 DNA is TGTGCCAGCAGCGACTCAGGGGGACTAGCGAAAGAGACCCAGTACTTC.

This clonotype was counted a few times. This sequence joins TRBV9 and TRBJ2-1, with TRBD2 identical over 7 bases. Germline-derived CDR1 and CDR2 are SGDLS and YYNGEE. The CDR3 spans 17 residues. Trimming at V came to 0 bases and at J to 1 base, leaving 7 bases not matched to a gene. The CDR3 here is CASSVGGGPVSYNEQFF. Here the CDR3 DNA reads TGTGCCAGCAGCGTAGGGGGAGGGCCTGTGTCCTACAATGAGCAGTTCTTC.

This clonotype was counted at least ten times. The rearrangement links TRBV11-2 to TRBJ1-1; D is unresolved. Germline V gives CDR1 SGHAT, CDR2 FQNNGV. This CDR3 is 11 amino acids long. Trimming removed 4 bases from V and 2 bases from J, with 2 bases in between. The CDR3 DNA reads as TGTGCCAGCAGCTCCAACACTGAAGCTTTCTTT. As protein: CASSSNTEAFF.

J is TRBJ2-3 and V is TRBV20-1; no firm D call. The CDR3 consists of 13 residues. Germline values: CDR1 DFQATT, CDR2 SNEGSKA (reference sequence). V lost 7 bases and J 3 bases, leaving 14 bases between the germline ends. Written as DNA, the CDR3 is TGCAGTGTTGTGGCCTCCGAGACAGATACGCAGTATTTT. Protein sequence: CSVVASETDTQYF.

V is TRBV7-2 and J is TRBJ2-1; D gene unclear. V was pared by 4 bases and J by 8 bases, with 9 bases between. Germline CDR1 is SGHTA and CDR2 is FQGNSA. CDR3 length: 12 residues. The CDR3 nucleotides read TGTGCCAGCAGCTCTAGAGTCTATGAGCAGTTCTTC. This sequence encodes CASSSRVYEQFF.

The chain's CDR3 is CASSLGNSGANVLTF. CDR3 nucleotide sequence: TGTGCCAGCAGCTTAGGGAACTCTGGGGCCAACGTCCTGACTTTC. The V gene is TRBV11-2, the J gene TRBJ2-6; the D is unclear. This CDR3 has 15 amino acids. Trimming pared 1 base from V and 0 bases from J, leaving 4 bases between. CDR1 and CDR2 (germline): SGHAT, FQNNGV.

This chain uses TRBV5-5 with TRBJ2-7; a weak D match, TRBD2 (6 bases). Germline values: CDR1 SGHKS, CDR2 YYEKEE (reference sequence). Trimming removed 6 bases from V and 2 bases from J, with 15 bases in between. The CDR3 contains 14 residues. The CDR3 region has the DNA TGTGCCAGCACCGTGGAACCGGGGGCCTACGAGCAGTACTTC. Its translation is CASTVEPGAYEQYF.